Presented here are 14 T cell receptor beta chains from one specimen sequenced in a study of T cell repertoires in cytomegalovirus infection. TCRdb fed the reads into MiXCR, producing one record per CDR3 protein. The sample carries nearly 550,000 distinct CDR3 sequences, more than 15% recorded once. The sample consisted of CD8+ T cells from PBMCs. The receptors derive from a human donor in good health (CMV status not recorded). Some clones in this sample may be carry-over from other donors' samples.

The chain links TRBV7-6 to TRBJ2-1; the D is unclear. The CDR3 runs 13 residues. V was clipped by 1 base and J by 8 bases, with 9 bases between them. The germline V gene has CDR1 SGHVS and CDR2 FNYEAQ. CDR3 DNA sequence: TGTGCCAGCAGCTTAGTGTCTTCAGATGAGCAGTTCTTC. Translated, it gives CASSLVSSDEQFF.

The CDR3 protein is CASSQSPGLSDEQYF. DNA for the CDR3: TGTGCCAGCAGCCAATCCCCGGGACTCTCAGACGAGCAGTACTTC. This chain links TRBV4-2 with TRBJ2-7; TRBD2 might be the D (6 bases). Germline values: CDR1 LGHNA, CDR2 YNFKEQ. The CDR3 covers 15 residues. V lost 2 bases and J lost 5, with 16 bases in between.

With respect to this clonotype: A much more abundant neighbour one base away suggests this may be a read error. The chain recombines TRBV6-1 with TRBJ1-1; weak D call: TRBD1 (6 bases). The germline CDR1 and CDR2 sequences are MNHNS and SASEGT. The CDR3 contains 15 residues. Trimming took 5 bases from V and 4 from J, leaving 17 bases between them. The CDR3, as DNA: TGTGCCAGCAGTTTTAGCGACAGGCGGTCCACTGAAGCTTTCTTT. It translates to CASSFSDRRSTEAFF.

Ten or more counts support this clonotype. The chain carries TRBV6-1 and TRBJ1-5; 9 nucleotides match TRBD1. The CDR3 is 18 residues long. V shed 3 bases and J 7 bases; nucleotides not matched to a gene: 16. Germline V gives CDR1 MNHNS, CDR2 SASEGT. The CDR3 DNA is TGTGCCAGCAGTGACCTGACTTACGAGGGACAGGGCGGGCAGCCCCAGCATTTT. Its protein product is CASSDLTYEGQGGQPQHF.

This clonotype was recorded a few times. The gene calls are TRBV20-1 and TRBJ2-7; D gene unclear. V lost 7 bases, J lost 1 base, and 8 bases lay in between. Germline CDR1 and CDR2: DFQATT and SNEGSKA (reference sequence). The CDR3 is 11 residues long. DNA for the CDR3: TGCAGTGGGACGGAGTCCTACGAGCAGTACTTC. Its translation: CSGTESYEQYF.

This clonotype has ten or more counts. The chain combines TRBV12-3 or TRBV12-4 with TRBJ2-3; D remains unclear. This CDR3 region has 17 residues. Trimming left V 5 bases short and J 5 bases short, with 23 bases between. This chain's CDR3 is CASSPPPPRGRKDTQYF. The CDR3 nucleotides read TGTGCCAGCAGTCCACCCCCCCCTCGCGGAAGGAAAGATACGCAGTATTTT.

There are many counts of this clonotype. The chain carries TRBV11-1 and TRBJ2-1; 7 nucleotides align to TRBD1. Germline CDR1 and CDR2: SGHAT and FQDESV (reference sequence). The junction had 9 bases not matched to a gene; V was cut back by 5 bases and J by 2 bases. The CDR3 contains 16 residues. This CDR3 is CASSIYRGATYNEQFF. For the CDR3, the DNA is TGTGCCAGCAGCATCTACAGGGGAGCGACCTACAATGAGCAGTTCTTC. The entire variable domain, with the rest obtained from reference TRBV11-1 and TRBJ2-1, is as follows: EAEVAQSPRYKITEKSQAVAFWCDPISGHATLYWYRQILGQGPELLVQFQDESVVDDSQLPKDRFSAERLKGVDSTLKIQPAELGDSAMYLCASSIYRGATYNEQFFGPGTRLTVL.

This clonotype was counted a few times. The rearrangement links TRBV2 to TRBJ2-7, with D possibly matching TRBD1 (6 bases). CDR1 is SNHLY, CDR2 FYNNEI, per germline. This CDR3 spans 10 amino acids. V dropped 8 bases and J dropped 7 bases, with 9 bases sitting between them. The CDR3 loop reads CASAGTEQYF. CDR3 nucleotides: TGTGCCAGCGCCGGGACAGAGCAGTACTTC.

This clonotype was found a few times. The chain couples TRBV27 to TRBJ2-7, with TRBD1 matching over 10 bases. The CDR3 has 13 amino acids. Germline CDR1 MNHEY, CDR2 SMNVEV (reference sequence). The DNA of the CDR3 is TGTGCGACCTCCGGGACAGGGGTGCGTGAGCAGTACTTC. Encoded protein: CATSGTGVREQYF.

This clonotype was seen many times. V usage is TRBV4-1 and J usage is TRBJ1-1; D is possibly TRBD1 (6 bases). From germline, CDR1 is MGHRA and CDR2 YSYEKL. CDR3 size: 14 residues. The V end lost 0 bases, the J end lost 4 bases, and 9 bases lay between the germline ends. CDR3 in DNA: TGCGCCAGCAGCCAAGATCGAGGGGGCACTGAAGCTTTCTTT. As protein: CASSQDRGGTEAFF.

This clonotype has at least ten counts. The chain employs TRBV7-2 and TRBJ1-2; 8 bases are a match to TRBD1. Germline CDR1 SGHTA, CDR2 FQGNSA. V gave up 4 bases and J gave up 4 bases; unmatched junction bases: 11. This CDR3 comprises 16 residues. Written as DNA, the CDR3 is TGTGCCAGCAGCTCCCGACAGGGGACTCGAAGCTATGGCTACACCTTC. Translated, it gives CASSSRQGTRSYGYTF.

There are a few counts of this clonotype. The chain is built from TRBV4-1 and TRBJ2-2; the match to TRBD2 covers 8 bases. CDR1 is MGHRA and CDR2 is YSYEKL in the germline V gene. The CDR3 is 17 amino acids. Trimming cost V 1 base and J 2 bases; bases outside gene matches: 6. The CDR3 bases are TGCGCCAGCAGCCAAGGTAGCGGGACTCGCAACACCGGGGAGCTGTTTTTT. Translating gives CASSQGSGTRNTGELFF.

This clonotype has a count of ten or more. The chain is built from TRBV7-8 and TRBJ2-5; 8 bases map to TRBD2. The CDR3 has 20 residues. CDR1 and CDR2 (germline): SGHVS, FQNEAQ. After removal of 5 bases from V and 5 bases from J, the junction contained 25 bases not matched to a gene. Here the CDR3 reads CASSMREGDSQRENYETQYF. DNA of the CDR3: TGTGCCAGCAGCATGAGGGAGGGGGATTCCCAGCGGGAGAATTACGAGACCCAGTACTTC. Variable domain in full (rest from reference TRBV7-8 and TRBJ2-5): GAGVSQSPRYKVAKRGQDVALRCDPISGHVSLFWYQQALGQGPEFLTYFQNEAQLDKSGLPSDRFFAERPEGSVSTLKIQRTQQEDSAVYLCASSMREGDSQRENYETQYFGPGTRLLVL.

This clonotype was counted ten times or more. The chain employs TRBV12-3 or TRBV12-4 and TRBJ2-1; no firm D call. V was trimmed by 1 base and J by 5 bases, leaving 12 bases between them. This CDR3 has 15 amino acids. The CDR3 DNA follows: TGTGCCAGCAGTTTAGGTAGGGCAGGTCACAATGAGCAGTTCTTC. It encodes CASSLGRAGHNEQFF.